The clone carrying this TCR beta chain was found once. The entry originates in a study of radiotherapy plus CTLA-4 blockade in lung cancer. In the study overall: An objective response was seen in 15% to 20% of patients, and disease control in 30% to 35%.

Method: immunoSEQ multiplex PCR; TCRdb's copy keeps in-frame clones and lacks some. The repertoire holds 45,000 to 55,000 clones, with 75% to 90% as singletons. CDR3 length equals 16 residues. The germline V and J ends were trimmed by 1 base and 2 bases, with 13 bases remaining between them. Per germline, CDR1 SGHAT and CDR2 FQNNGV. Source: peripheral blood, taken from a patient treated with radiotherapy plus ipilimumab. The clonotype originates from a human donor with non-small cell lung cancer that progressed on radiotherapy plus ipilimumab. Some clones in this sample may be carry-over from other donors' samples. This rearrangement joins TRBV11-2 to TRBJ2-3, with a weak D call TRBD2 (5 bases). The CDR3 here is CASSLGVGRDTDTQYF. CDR3 nucleotides: TGTGCCAGCAGCTTAGGAGTGGGCCGGGACACAGATACGCAGTATTTT.